The 20 T cell receptor beta chains listed next were all sequenced from one sample in a study of technical replicates of blood from a handful of donors (dated 2017 in TCRdb). Receptors were amplified or captured by the immunoSEQ multiplex PCR assay. TCRdb limited this immuneACCESS table to in-frame rearrangements with V and J called. A share of clones is missing; checked studies link under half to unresolved V genes, and the rest is unexplained. Here the sample has around 100,000 clones; roughly 94% occur a single time. The top ten clonotypes cover about 0.3% of the sample. The sequenced material came from T cells isolated from PBMCs. The receptors shown here come from a human donor in good health.

This chain uses TRBV7-9 with TRBJ2-7, with D perhaps TRBD2 (5 bases). The CDR3 runs 14 residues. The germline gives CDR1 SEHNR, CDR2 FQNEAQ (reference sequence). V was shortened by 1 base and J by 0 bases, with 7 bases between the two germline ends. The CDR3 DNA reads as TGTGCCAGCAGCTTAGTGGGGAGCTCCTACGAGCAGTACTTC. Encoded protein: CASSLVGSSYEQYF.

J is TRBJ2-7 and V is TRBV5-6; 9 bases are a match to TRBD2. Germline lookup yields CDR1 SGHDT and CDR2 YYEEEE. The CDR3 runs to 15 residues. V was clipped by 2 bases and J by 7 bases; unmatched bases: 10. The CDR3 loop reads CASSLLREGLSEQYF. CDR3 nucleotides: TGTGCCAGCAGCTTATTGCGGGAGGGCCTTTCGGAGCAGTACTTC.

This clone was counted a single time. This chain connects TRBV6-1 to TRBJ2-7; TRBD2 might be the D (5 bases). The V end was cut by 6 bases, the J end by 3 bases, with 9 bases between. This CDR3 comprises 12 residues. Per the germline V gene, CDR1 is MNHNS and CDR2 is SASEGT. In DNA, the CDR3 is TGTGCCAGCAGCGGGGTAATCTACGAGCAGTACTTC. It is translated as CASSGVIYEQYF.

The chain carries TRBV9 and TRBJ1-4; D is perhaps TRBD1 (6 bases). CDR1 is SGDLS, CDR2 YYNGEE, per germline. Trimming cost V 0 bases and J 4 bases, with 7 bases left between them. The CDR3 has 14 amino acids. The CDR3 here is CASSVGGHNEKLFF. The DNA of the CDR3 is TGTGCCAGCAGCGTAGGGGGGCATAATGAAAAACTGTTTTTT.

The chain uses TRBV7-8 and TRBJ2-3, with TRBD2 matching over 7 bases. Germline V gives CDR1 SGHVS, CDR2 FQNEAQ. This CDR3 comprises 17 residues. After removal of 1 base from V and 0 bases from J, the junction contained 7 bases not matched to a gene. The CDR3 loop reads CASSLVREGPSTDTQYF. Written as DNA, the CDR3 is TGTGCCAGCAGCTTAGTGAGGGAGGGGCCTAGCACAGATACGCAGTATTTT. The full variable domain, its missing parts supplied by reference TRBV7-8 and TRBJ2-3, is GAGVSQSPRYKVAKRGQDVALRCDPISGHVSLFWYQQALGQGPEFLTYFQNEAQLDKSGLPSDRFFAERPEGSVSTLKIQRTQQEDSAVYLCASSLVREGPSTDTQYFGPGTRLTVL.

Here the CDR3 reads CASSLGLAGYWYF. In DNA, the CDR3 is TGTGCCAGCAGCTTAGGACTAGCGGGATATTGGTATTTT. The rearrangement joins TRBV7-2 to TRBJ2-3; TRBD2 aligns across 11 bases. Trimming cost V 1 base and J 14 bases; bases outside gene matches: 5. CDR3 length: 13 residues. Germline values: CDR1 SGHTA, CDR2 FQGNSA. The complete variable domain, with remaining parts taken from reference TRBV7-2 and TRBJ2-3, reads GAGVSQSPSNKVTEKGKDVELRCDPISGHTALYWYRQSLGQGLEFLIYFQGNSAPDKSGLPSDRFSAERTGGSVSTLTIQRTQQEDSAVYLCASSLGLAGYWYFGPGTRLTVL.

The chain couples TRBV6-1 to TRBJ1-2, with a possible D match to TRBD1 (5 bases). From germline, CDR1 is MNHNS and CDR2 SASEGT. Deletions cut 2 bases from V and 12 bases from J, with 13 bases between. The CDR3 spans 12 residues. DNA of the CDR3: TGTGCCAGCAGTGAAATTTTAGGACATCACACCTTC. It codes for CASSEILGHHTF.

The V call is TRBV5-4, the J call TRBJ2-7; D might be TRBD2 (5 bases). CDR1 and CDR2 (germline): SGHNT, YYREEE (reference sequence). This CDR3 contains 15 residues. V was pared by 7 bases and J by 4 bases, with 21 bases between. The CDR3 sequence is CASQSHGVPFYEQYF. DNA of the CDR3: TGTGCCAGCCAGTCCCACGGGGTTCCATTTTACGAGCAGTACTTC. Looking up the rest from reference TRBV5-4 and TRBJ2-7 gives the full variable domain: ETGVTQSPTHLIKTRGQQVTLRCSSQSGHNTVSWYQQALGQGPQFIFQYYREEENGRGNFPPRFSGLQFPNYSSELNVNALELDDSALYLCASQSHGVPFYEQYFGPGTRLTVT.

This chain's CDR3 is CASSLGGAGVYEQYF. CDR3 DNA sequence: TGTGCCAGCAGTTTAGGGGGAGCGGGAGTCTACGAGCAGTACTTC. This chain uses TRBV27 with TRBJ2-7; TRBD2 matches at 8 bases. CDR1 is MNHEY and CDR2 is SMNVEV in the germline V gene (reference sequence). With V trimmed by 2 bases and J by 3 bases, 6 bases remained unmatched. The CDR3 has 15 amino acids.

The J gene is TRBJ2-1, the V gene TRBV25-1; 8 nucleotides agree with TRBD2. CDR1 is MGHDK, CDR2 SYGVNS, per germline. The CDR3 consists of 15 residues. With V trimmed by 4 bases and J by 3 bases, 5 bases remained unmatched. The chain's CDR3 is CASSGSGGNYNEQFF. Written as DNA, the CDR3 is TGTGCCAGCAGTGGATCGGGGGGGAACTACAATGAGCAGTTCTTC. The complete variable domain, with remaining parts taken from reference TRBV25-1 and TRBJ2-1, reads EADIYQTPRYLVIGTGKKITLECSQTMGHDKMYWYQQDPGMELHLIHYSYGVNSTEKGDLSSESTVSRIRTEHFPLTLESARPSHTSQYLCASSGSGGNYNEQFFGPGTRLTVL.

The chain employs TRBV19 and TRBJ2-7, with D maybe TRBD1 (6 bases). Germline values: CDR1 LNHDA, CDR2 SQIVND (reference sequence). The ends were cut back, 6 bases at V and 0 bases at J, with 15 bases in the middle. The CDR3 is 15 residues long. CDR3: CASRGAGLSSYEQYF. The CDR3 region has the DNA TGTGCCAGTAGGGGGGCGGGCCTGAGCTCCTACGAGCAGTACTTC. Looking up the rest from reference TRBV19 and TRBJ2-7 gives the full variable domain: DGGITQSPKYLFRKEGQNVTLSCEQNLNHDAMYWYRQDPGQGLRLIYYSQIVNDFQKGDIAEGYSVSREKKESFPLTVTSAQKNPTAFYLCASRGAGLSSYEQYFGPGTRLTVT.

V is TRBV7-6 and J is TRBJ1-1; the match to TRBD1 covers 7 bases. The V segment lost 6 bases and the J segment 1 base; nucleotides outside the gene matches: 5. The CDR3 length is 14 residues. The V gene's germline CDR1 is SGHVS and CDR2 FNYEAQ. CDR3 bases: TGTGCCAGCAGACAAGGACAGGAGAACACTGAAGCTTTCTTT. The encoded protein is CASRQGQENTEAFF.

The chain has TRBV6-5 and TRBJ2-2, with D hard to call. The CDR3 is 13 residues long. V was trimmed by 7 bases and J by 4 bases, leaving 10 bases between them. Germline-derived CDR1 and CDR2 are MNHEY and SVGAGI. CDR3 in amino acids: CASTFGATGELFF. The DNA for the CDR3 is TGTGCCAGCACCTTTGGAGCCACCGGGGAGCTGTTTTTT.

Turning to this clone: At one boundary the junction diverges from the germline segment, which might be a read error. The chain combines TRBV7-7 with TRBJ1-4; a possible D gene is TRBD1 (6 bases). The CDR3 runs to 15 residues. From germline, CDR1 is SSHAT and CDR2 FNYEAQ (reference sequence). In nucleotides, the CDR3 is TGTGCTAGCAGCTTAGGGCCCAGGGGTGATGAAAAACTGTTTTTT. Its protein is CASSLGPRGDEKLFF.

This sequence joins TRBV6-5 and TRBJ1-5; TRBD1 agrees at 7 bases. Germline loops: CDR1 MNHEY, CDR2 SVGAGI. Losses at the gene ends were 6 bases for V and 6 bases for J; bases not matched to a gene: 5. The CDR3 has 13 amino acids. The CDR3 is CASSPDRAQPQHF. CDR3 nucleotide sequence: TGTGCCAGCAGCCCCGACAGGGCTCAGCCCCAGCATTTT.

The V and J genes are TRBV10-3 and TRBJ1-2; 8 nucleotides agree with TRBD1. Germline V gene data show CDR1 as ENHRY and CDR2 as SYGVKD. V shed 9 bases, J shed 3 bases, and the junction held 3 bases outside the gene matches. The CDR3 length is 12 residues. The CDR3 bases are TGTGCCATAGGACAGGGAGACTATGGCTACACCTTC. As protein: CAIGQGDYGYTF.

This chain joins TRBV6-5 and TRBJ1-4, with D possibly matching TRBD1 (6 bases). Trimming left V 2 bases short and J 5 bases short, with 12 bases between. The CDR3 sequence is 15 residues long. Germline CDR1 is MNHEY and CDR2 is SVGAGI. Here the CDR3 reads CASSYQGRMNEKLFF. The CDR3, as DNA: TGTGCCAGCAGTTACCAGGGGAGAATGAATGAAAAACTGTTTTTT.

This chain uses TRBV7-2 with TRBJ2-7; TRBD2 agrees at 9 bases. This CDR3 comprises 18 residues. Germline V gene lookup returns CDR1 SGHTA and CDR2 FQGNSA. V lost 0 bases and J lost 4; bases outside the gene matches: 13. CDR3 region: CASSLAALAGRAGYEQYF. The CDR3 coding sequence is TGTGCCAGCAGCTTAGCCGCTCTAGCGGGGAGGGCAGGGTACGAGCAGTACTTC.

The CDR3 region is CASTDVLSGQETQYF. In DNA, the CDR3 is TGTGCCAGCACTGACGTACTGAGCGGACAAGAGACCCAGTACTTC. The chain joins TRBV6-6 to TRBJ2-5, with D possibly matching TRBD2 (5 bases). Trimming took off 7 bases at V and 2 bases at J, with 17 bases between the two ends. In germline, CDR1 is MNHNY, CDR2 SVGAGI (reference sequence). This CDR3 has 15 residues.

The V call is TRBV6-1, the J call TRBJ1-4; the D is unclear. The length of the CDR3 is 11 residues. Trimming took off 8 bases at V and 4 bases at J, with 5 bases between the two ends. Germline lookup yields CDR1 MNHNS and CDR2 SASEGT. CDR3 nucleotide sequence: TGTGCCAGCCGTATTAATGAAAAACTGTTTTTT. It specifies CASRINEKLFF.